This entry lists 7 T cell receptor beta chains sequenced from one sample in a study of blood T cell repertoires in COVID-19. This table comes from immunoSEQ multiplex PCR, and its TCRdb copy is limited to in-frame clones, with some not included. The profile shows about 430,000 clones, approximately 87% of them singletons. Sequenced input: PBMCs or T cells enriched from blood (not recorded which). The receptors were gathered from a woman aged 25 to 45 with acute COVID-19.

The chain has TRBV27 and TRBJ1-5, with TRBD1 matching 10 bases. With V trimmed by 7 bases and J by 0 bases, 9 bases remained unmatched. CDR3 size: 17 residues. Germline CDR1 reads MNHEY; CDR2 reads SMNVEV (reference sequence). The CDR3 region is CASIRQGAELSNQPQHF. In DNA form, the CDR3 reads TGTGCCAGCATCCGACAGGGGGCCGAACTTAGCAATCAGCCCCAGCATTTT.

The genes are TRBV5-6 and TRBJ2-7, with TRBD2 matching over 7 bases. In germline, CDR1 is SGHDT, CDR2 YYEEEE. Trimming took 2 bases from V and 6 from J; bases not matched to a gene: 8. This CDR3 is built from 14 residues. The chain's CDR3 is CASSLRGRGSEQYF. The CDR3 bases are TGTGCCAGCAGCTTAAGAGGGAGGGGTTCCGAGCAGTACTTC.

Worth noting for this clone: The same CDR3 arises from other DNA sequences in this sample as well. The V gene is TRBV7-3, the J gene TRBJ2-3, with 8 bases that match TRBD1. The germline V gene encodes CDR1 SGHTA and CDR2 FQGTGA. The V and J ends lost 3 bases and 1 base, in that order; junction bases with no gene match: 0. The CDR3 is 14 residues long. The CDR3 is CASSLTGGTDTQYF. CDR3 coding DNA: TGTGCCAGCAGCTTGACAGGGGGCACAGATACGCAGTATTTT.

The chain has TRBV7-3 and TRBJ2-1, with 7 bases aligning to TRBD2. Per the germline V gene, CDR1 is SGHTA and CDR2 is FQGTGA. The CDR3 is made up of 13 amino acids. V shed 3 bases and J 6 bases; nucleotides not matched to a gene: 2. CDR3 sequence: CASSFGGTNEQFF. The CDR3 DNA reads as TGTGCCAGCAGCTTCGGGGGGACCAATGAGCAGTTCTTC.

The genes are TRBV19 and TRBJ2-7, with 8 bases lining up with TRBD2. Germline V CDR1 and CDR2: LNHDA, SQIVND (reference sequence). CDR3 length equals 14 residues. With 4 bases clipped from V and 2 bases from J, the junction kept 4 bases outside the gene matches. CDR3 in DNA: TGTGCCAGTAGTACCCCCGGGGGGGCCTACGAGCAGTACTTC. Residues: CASSTPGGAYEQYF.

The chain couples TRBV5-6 to TRBJ1-1; D possibly corresponds to TRBD1 (5 bases). Looked up from germline, CDR1 is SGHDT and CDR2 is YYEEEE. Trimming shortened V by 0 bases and J by 4 bases, and 10 bases separated the two germline ends. CDR3 length: 14 residues. Here the CDR3 reads CASSLGGEVTEAFF. CDR3 bases: TGTGCCAGCAGCTTGGGGGGCGAGGTCACTGAAGCTTTCTTT.

This clone was counted between two and nine times. The rearrangement links TRBV25-1 to TRBJ1-1, with 8 bases that match TRBD1. Germline values: CDR1 MGHDK, CDR2 SYGVNS. CDR3 size: 16 residues. V was clipped by 5 bases and J by 5 bases; unmatched bases: 13. The CDR3 spells CASSPLLPGGGTEAFF. The CDR3 DNA sequence: TGTGCCAGCAGTCCCCTCCTCCCAGGGGGCGGGACTGAAGCTTTCTTT.